The clone carrying this T cell receptor beta chain was found once. Its antigen is as yet unknown. There are 13 residues in the CDR3. Trimming cost V 4 bases and J 4 bases, with 13 bases left between them. Germline V gene data show CDR1 as DFQATT and CDR2 as SNEGSKA (reference sequence). These data belong to a study of vaccination and CD4 T cells after COVID-19. The Oncomine TCR Beta short-read assay was what sequenced the DNA obtained from cultured CD4+ T cells. Genomic DNA was extracted from cultured CD4+ T cells. Via MiXCR, TCRdb re-called the PCR reads, giving one row per CDR3 protein. The sample includes 1,500 to 2,000 distinct CDR3 sequences, approximately 67% of them seen just once. Treatment here: roughly nine-day PBMC culture with coronavirus spike peptide pools or control peptides (ViraFEST assay). The collection of CD4+ T cells from the unexposed donor took place before the COVID-19 pandemic (2011-2018). Per-well cultures of 1.5 million to 2 million PBMCs received 9 to 10 IU/ml IL-2 and 10 ug/ml peptide pools.

Study-wide points: Spike mono-reactivity held for 304 of 307 vaccine-specific clones in convalescent patients. The authors studied relatively few convalescent patients and analyzed no early post-infection timepoints.

The V gene is TRBV20-1, the J gene TRBJ1-1; D may be TRBD1 (5 bases). This receptor was taken from a human donor in good health. Sequenced: CD4+ T cells from blood, cultured in vitro. CDR3 loop: CSAMGVIGTEAFF. The CDR3 region has the DNA TGCAGTGCTATGGGGGTAATAGGCACTGAAGCTTTCTTT.